The 2 T cell receptor beta chains below all came from one sample that was sequenced in a study of blood T cell repertoires in COVID-19. Sequencing used immunoSEQ multiplex PCR; TCRdb keeps in-frame clones, though not all of them. The sample comprises about 230,000 clones, approximately 82% of which are singletons, and approximately 2.6% rests with the top ten. The specimen was peripheral blood. The receptors come from a woman between 65 and 79 years old with active or convalescent COVID-19.

In nucleotides, the CDR3 is TGTGCCAGCAGTTTATATGCGGGAGGGGTAGGCTCCTACAATGAGCAGTTCTTC. It translates to CASSLYAGGVGSYNEQFF. The chain couples TRBV28 to TRBJ2-1, with 9 bases lining up with TRBD2. The CDR3 runs to 18 residues. The J segment lost 0 bases and the V segment lost 1 base, leaving 7 bases of the junction unmatched. Per the germline V gene, CDR1 is MDHEN and CDR2 is SYDVKM.

The V call is TRBV2, the J call TRBJ1-1, with 7 bases that match TRBD1. Germline CDR1 SNHLY, CDR2 FYNNEI. J was trimmed by 4 bases and V by 6 bases; bases with no gene match: 8. This CDR3 region has 14 residues. CDR3 in amino acids: CASRDWDSFTEAFF. CDR3 DNA sequence: TGTGCCAGCAGGGACTGGGACAGCTTCACTGAAGCTTTCTTT.